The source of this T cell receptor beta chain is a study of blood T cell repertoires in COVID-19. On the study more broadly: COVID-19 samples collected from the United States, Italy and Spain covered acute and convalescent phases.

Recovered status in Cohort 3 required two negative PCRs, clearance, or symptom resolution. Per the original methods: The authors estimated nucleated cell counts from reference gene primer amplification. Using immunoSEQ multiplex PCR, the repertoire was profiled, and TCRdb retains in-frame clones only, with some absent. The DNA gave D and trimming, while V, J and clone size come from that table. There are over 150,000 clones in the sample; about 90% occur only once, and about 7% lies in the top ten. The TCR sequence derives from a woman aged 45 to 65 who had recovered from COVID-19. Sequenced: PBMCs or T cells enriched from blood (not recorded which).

This CDR3 reads CASSLSLQGADQETQYF. CDR3 nucleotide sequence: TGTGCCAGCAGTTTATCATTACAGGGGGCGGACCAAGAGACCCAGTACTTC. The chain uses TRBV27 and TRBJ2-5; 9 bases fit TRBD1. V shed 0 bases and J 0 bases; nucleotides not matched to a gene: 5. Germline V gene lookup returns CDR1 MNHEY and CDR2 SMNVEV (reference sequence). This CDR3 contains 17 residues.